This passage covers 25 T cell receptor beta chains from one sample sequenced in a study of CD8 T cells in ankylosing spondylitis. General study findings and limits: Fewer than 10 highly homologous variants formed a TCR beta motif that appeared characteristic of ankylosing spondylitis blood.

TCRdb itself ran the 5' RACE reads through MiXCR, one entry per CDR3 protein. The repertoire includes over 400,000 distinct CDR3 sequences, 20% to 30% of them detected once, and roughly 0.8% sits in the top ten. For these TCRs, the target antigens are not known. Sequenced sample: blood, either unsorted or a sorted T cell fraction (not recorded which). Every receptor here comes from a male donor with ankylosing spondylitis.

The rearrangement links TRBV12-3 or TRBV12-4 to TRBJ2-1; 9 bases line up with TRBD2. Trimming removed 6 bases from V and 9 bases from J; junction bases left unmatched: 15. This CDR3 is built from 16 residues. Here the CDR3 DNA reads TGTGCCAGCAGAGTGGGAATCCAAGCGGGAGGCAGTGAGCAGTTCTTC. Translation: CASRVGIQAGGSEQFF.

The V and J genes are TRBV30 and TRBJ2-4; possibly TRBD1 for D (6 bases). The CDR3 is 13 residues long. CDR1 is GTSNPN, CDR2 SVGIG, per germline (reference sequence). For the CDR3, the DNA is TGTGGGGTTGGACAGATAGCCAAAAACATTCAGTACTTC. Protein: CGVGQIAKNIQYF.

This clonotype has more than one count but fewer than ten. CDR3 amino acids: CASKLQADHPSGNTIYF. The CDR3 DNA is TGTGCCAGCAAGTTACAGGCCGATCACCCCTCTGGAAACACCATATATTTT. This rearrangement joins TRBV12-3 or TRBV12-4 to TRBJ1-3, with D tentatively TRBD1 (5 bases). This CDR3 has 17 residues. V lost 7 bases, J lost 0 bases, and 19 bases lay in between.

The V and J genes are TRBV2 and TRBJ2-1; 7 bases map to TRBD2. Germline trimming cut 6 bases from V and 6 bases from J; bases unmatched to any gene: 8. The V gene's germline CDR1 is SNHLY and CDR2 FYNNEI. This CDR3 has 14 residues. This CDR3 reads CASRAPGRGNEQFF. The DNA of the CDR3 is TGTGCCAGCAGGGCGCCAGGGAGGGGCAATGAGCAGTTCTTC.

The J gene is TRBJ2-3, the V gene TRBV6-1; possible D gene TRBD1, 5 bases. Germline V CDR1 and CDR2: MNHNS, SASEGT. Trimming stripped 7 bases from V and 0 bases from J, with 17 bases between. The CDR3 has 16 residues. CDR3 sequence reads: CASTTKKGVSTDTQYF. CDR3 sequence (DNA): TGTGCCAGCACTACAAAGAAAGGGGTGAGCACAGATACGCAGTATTTT.

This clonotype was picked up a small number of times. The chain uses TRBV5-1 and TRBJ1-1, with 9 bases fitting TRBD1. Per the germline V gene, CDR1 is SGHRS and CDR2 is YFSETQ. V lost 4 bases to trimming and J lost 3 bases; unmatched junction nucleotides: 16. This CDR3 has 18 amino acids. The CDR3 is CASSLTGGGGLKDTEAFF. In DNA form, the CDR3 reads TGCGCCAGCAGCCTTACAGGGGGCGGTGGATTGAAGGACACTGAAGCTTTCTTT.

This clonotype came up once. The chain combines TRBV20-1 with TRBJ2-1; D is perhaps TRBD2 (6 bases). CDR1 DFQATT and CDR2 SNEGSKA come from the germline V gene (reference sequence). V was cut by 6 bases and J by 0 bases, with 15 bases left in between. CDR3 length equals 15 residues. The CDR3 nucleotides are TGCAGTGCCCCCGGGGGACTGAACTCCTACAATGAGCAGTTCTTC. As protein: CSAPGGLNSYNEQFF.

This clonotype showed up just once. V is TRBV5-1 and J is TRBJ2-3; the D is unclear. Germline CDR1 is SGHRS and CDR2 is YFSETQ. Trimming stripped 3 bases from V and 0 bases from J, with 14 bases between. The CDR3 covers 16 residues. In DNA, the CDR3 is TGCGCCAGCAGCTCCCGAAAGGAAGCTAGCACAGATACGCAGTATTTT. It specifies CASSSRKEASTDTQYF.

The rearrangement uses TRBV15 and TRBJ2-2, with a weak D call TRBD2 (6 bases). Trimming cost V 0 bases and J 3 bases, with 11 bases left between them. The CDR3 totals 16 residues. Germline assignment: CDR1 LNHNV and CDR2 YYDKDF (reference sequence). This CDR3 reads CATSRDTGLYTGELFF. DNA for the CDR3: TGTGCCACCAGCAGAGATACGGGACTTTACACCGGGGAGCTGTTTTTT. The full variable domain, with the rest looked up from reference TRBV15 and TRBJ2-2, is DAMVIQNPRYQVTQFGKPVTLSCSQTLNHNVMYWYQQKSSQAPKLLFHYYDKDFNNEADTPDNFQSRRPNTSFCFLDIRSPGLGDTAMYLCATSRDTGLYTGELFFGEGSRLTVL.

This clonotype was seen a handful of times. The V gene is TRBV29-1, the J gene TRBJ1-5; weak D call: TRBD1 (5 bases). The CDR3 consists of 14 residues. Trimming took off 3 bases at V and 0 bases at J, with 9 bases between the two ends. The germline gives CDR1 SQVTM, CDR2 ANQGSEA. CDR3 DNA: TGCAGCGTTGAGAACAGGTATAGCAATCAGCCCCAGCATTTT. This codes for CSVENRYSNQPQHF. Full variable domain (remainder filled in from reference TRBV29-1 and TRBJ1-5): SAVISQKPSRDICQRGTSLTIQCQVDSQVTMMFWYRQQPGQSLTLIATANQGSEATYESGFVIDKFPISRPNLTFSTLTVSNMSPEDSSIYLCSVENRYSNQPQHFGDGTRLSIL.

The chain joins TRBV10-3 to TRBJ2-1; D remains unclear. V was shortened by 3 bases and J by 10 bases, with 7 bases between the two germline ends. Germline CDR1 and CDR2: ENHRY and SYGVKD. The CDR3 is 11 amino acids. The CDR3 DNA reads TGTGCCATCAGTGACTTTCGGGAGCAGTTCTTC. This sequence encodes CAISDFREQFF.

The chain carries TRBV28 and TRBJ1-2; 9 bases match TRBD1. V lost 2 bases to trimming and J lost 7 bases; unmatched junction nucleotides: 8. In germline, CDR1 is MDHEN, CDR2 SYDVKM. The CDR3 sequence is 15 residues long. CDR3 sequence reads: CASSLTTGGAFGYTF. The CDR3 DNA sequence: TGTGCCAGCAGTTTAACCACAGGGGGCGCATTTGGCTACACCTTC.

The CDR3 here is CASSLVQQGGETQYF. As DNA, the CDR3 is TGTGCCAGCAGCTTAGTACAACAGGGCGGCGAGACCCAGTACTTC. The genes are TRBV5-6 and TRBJ2-5; a weak D match, TRBD1 (6 bases). The CDR3 is made up of 15 amino acids. The germline V gene encodes CDR1 SGHDT and CDR2 YYEEEE. The ends were cut back, 2 bases at V and 5 bases at J, with 16 bases in the middle.

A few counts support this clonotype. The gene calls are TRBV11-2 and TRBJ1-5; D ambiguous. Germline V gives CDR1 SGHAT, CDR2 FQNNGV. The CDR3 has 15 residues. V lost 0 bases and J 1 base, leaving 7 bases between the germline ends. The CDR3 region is CASSLEGMSNQPQHF. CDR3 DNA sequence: TGTGCCAGCAGCTTAGAAGGGATGAGCAATCAGCCCCAGCATTTT. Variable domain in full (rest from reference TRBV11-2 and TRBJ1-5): EAGVAQSPRYKIIEKRQSVAFWCNPISGHATLYWYQQILGQGPKLLIQFQNNGVVDDSQLPKDRFSAERLKGVDSTLKIQPAKLEDSAVYLCASSLEGMSNQPQHFGDGTRLSIL.

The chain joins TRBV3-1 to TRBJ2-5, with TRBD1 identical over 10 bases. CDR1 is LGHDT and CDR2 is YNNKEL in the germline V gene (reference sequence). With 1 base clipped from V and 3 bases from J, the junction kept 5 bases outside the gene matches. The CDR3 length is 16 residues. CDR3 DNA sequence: TGTGCCAGCAGCCAAGGACCAGGGACAGGGGAAGAGACCCAGTACTTC. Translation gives CASSQGPGTGEETQYF.

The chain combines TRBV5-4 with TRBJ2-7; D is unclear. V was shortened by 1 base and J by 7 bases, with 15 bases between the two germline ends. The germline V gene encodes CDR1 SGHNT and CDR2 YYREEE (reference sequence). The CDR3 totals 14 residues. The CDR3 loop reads CASSLIEKTQEQYF. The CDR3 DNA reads TGTGCCAGCAGCTTGATTGAAAAGACCCAAGAGCAGTACTTC.

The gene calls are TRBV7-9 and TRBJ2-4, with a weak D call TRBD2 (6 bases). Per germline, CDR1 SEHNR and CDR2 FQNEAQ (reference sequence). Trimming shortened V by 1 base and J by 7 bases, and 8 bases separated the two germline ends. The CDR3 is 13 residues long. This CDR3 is CASSLGGRNIQYF. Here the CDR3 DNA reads TGTGCCAGCAGCTTAGGGGGGAGGAACATTCAGTACTTC.

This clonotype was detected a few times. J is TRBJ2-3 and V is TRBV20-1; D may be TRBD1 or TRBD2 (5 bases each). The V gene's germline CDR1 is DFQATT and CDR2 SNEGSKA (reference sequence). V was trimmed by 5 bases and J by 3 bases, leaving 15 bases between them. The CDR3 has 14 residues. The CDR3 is CSARRPGLTDTQYF. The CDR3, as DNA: TGCAGTGCTCGGAGGCCAGGGTTAACAGATACGCAGTATTTT.

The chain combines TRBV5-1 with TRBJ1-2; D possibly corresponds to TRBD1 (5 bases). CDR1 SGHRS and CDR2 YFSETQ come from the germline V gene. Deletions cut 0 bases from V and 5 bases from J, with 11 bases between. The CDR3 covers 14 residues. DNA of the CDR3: TGCGCCAGCAGCTTGGTGCAGAAGGGGTATGGCTACACCTTC. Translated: CASSLVQKGYGYTF.

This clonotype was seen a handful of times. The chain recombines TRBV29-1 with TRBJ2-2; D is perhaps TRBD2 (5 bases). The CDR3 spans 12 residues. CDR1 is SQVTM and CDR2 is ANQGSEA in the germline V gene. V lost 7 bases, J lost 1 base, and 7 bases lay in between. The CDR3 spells CSASMNTGELFF. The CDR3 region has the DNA TGCAGCGCTAGCATGAACACCGGGGAGCTGTTTTTT.

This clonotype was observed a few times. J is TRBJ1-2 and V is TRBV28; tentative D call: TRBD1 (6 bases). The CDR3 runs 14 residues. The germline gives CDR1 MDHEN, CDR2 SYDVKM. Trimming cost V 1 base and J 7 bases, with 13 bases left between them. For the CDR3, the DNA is TGTGCCAGCAGTTTATCAGGGGAGGGTACTGGCTACACCTTC. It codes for CASSLSGEGTGYTF.

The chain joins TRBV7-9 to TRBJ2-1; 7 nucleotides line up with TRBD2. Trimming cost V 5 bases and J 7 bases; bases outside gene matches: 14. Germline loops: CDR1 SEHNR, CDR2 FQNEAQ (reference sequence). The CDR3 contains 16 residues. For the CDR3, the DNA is TGTGCCAGCAGCCCAACTGGCGGGAGAGAAGAAAATGAGCAGTTCTTC. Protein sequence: CASSPTGGREENEQFF. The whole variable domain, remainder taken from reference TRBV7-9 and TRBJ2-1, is DTGVSQNPRHKITKRGQNVTFRCDPISEHNRLYWYRQTLGQGPEFLTYFQNEAQLEKSRLLSDRFSAERPKGSFSTLEIQRTEQGDSAMYLCASSPTGGREENEQFFGPGTRLTVL.

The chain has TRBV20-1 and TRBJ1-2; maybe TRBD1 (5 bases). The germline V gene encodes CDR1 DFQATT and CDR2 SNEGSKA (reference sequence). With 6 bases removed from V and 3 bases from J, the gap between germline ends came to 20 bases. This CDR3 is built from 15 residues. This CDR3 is CSASPRGFYDYGYTF. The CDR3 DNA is TGCAGTGCCAGTCCTCGGGGGTTTTATGACTATGGCTACACCTTC.

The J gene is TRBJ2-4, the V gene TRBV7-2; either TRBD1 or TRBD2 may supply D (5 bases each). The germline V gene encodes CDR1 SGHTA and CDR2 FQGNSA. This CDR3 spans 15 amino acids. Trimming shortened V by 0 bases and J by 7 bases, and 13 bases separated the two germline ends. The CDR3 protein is CASSLALGVANIQYF. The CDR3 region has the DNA TGTGCCAGCAGCTTAGCGCTAGGGGTAGCGAACATTCAGTACTTC.

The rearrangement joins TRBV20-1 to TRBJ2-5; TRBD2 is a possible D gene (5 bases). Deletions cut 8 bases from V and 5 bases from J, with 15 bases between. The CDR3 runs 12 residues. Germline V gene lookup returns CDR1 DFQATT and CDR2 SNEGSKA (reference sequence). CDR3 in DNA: TGCAGTACCGACGGGGAAGGCGAGACCCAGTACTTC. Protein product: CSTDGEGETQYF.